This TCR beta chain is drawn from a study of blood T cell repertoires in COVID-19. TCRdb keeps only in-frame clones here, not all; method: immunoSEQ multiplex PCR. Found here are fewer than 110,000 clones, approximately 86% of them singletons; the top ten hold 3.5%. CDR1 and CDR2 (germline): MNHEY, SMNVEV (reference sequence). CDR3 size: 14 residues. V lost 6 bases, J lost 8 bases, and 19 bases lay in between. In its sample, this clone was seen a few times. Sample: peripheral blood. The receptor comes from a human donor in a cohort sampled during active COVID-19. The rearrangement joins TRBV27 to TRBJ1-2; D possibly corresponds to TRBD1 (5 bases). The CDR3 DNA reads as TGTGCCAGCAGATCCACAGGAGCCTCTGGGGGCTACACCTTC. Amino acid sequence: CASRSTGASGGYTF.